This paragraph reports one TCR beta chain. This CDR3 spans 19 amino acids. The V gene end was trimmed by 0 bases and the J gene end by 5 bases; junction bases not matched to a gene: 12. The germline V gene encodes CDR1 MNHNS and CDR2 SASEGT. The sample is drawn from a study of CD8 T cells in Susac syndrome. Random hexamers primed reverse transcription of 0.5 to 1 ug RNA. TCRdb analysed the immunoSEQ multiplex PCR reads with MiXCR anew, one entry per CDR3 protein. Among around 280,000 distinct CDR3 sequences listed, roughly nine tenths were seen once. The sample was CD4+ T cells from PBMCs. The sequence derives from a human donor with multiple sclerosis. The chain employs TRBV6-1 and TRBJ2-2; TRBD2 aligns across 10 bases. CDR3 residues: CASSEAPPSGRRKTGELFF. In DNA form, the CDR3 reads TGTGCCAGCAGTGAAGCTCCCCCTAGCGGGAGACGGAAAACCGGGGAGCTGTTTTTT.